This T cell receptor (beta chain) was found in a study of cytomegalovirus exposure and HLA in healthy donors. TCRdb keeps only in-frame clones here, not all; method: immunoSEQ multiplex PCR. Here the sample spans 150,000 to 200,000 clones, about 82% being singletons. Germline values: CDR1 SQVTM, CDR2 ANQGSEA. V shed 7 bases and J 9 bases; nucleotides not matched to a gene: 9. The CDR3 runs to 12 residues. The study's findings and limits: A few chains tied to CMV proved CMV antigen-specific in vitro.

Comments on this clone: Antigen unknown.

The specimen sequenced was PBMCs. The V call is TRBV29-1, the J call TRBJ2-1, with 7 bases fitting TRBD1. The sequence was collected from a young man in good health and CMV-seropositive. The chain's CDR3 is CSAGQASGEQFF. CDR3 sequence (DNA): TGCAGCGCCGGACAGGCTTCAGGTGAGCAGTTCTTC.